This entry features one T cell receptor beta chain sequence. This table comes from immunoSEQ multiplex PCR, and its TCRdb copy is limited to in-frame clones, with some not included. The sample carries 200,000 to 250,000 clones, about 86% recorded once. The ends were cut back, 5 bases at V and 8 bases at J, with 18 bases in the middle. The CDR3 sequence is 15 residues long. Germline V gene lookup returns CDR1 SGHNT and CDR2 YENEEA. This entry comes from a study of blood T cell repertoires in COVID-19. Study-wide context: T cells, B-cell-depleted T cells, or PBMCs supplied cDNA or gDNA.

The chain joins TRBV11-3 to TRBJ2-2, with D perhaps TRBD2 (7 bases). The clonotype was recovered from a woman between 40 and 55 years old with acute COVID-19. What was sequenced was PBMCs or T cells enriched from blood (not recorded which). In DNA form, the CDR3 reads TGTGCCAGCAGCCCACAGGGAGGGCCCGAGGGGGAGCTGTTTTTT. This sequence encodes CASSPQGGPEGELFF.